Shown below are 15 T cell receptor beta chains from a single sample sequenced in a study of blood T cell repertoires in COVID-19. Sequencing used immunoSEQ multiplex PCR; TCRdb keeps in-frame clones, though not all of them. The sample lists 120,000 to 150,000 clones, roughly 84% occurring once. Sequencing was performed on PBMCs or T cells enriched from blood (not recorded which). The receptors come from a woman aged 45-59 years who had been exposed to COVID-19.

V gene TRBV11-2 combines with J gene TRBJ2-7; no clear D gene. Germline CDR1 is SGHAT and CDR2 is FQNNGV. V lost 0 bases and J 6 bases, leaving 6 bases between the germline ends. CDR3 length: 12 amino acids. The CDR3 loop reads CASSLEFFEQYF. CDR3 sequence (DNA): TGTGCCAGCAGCTTAGAATTCTTCGAGCAGTACTTC. Combining the CDR3 with reference TRBV11-2 and TRBJ2-7 gives the whole variable domain EAGVAQSPRYKIIEKRQSVAFWCNPISGHATLYWYQQILGQGPKLLIQFQNNGVVDDSQLPKDRFSAERLKGVDSTLKIQPAKLEDSAVYLCASSLEFFEQYFGPGTRLTVT.

The chain couples TRBV18 to TRBJ2-7; D may be TRBD1 (5 bases). Between the trimmed V and J ends, which lost 2 bases and 4 bases, there was a span of 9 bases. This CDR3 is 13 amino acids long. CDR1 and CDR2 from the germline V gene are KGHSH and LQKENI. CDR3 loop: CASSPGAQYEQYF. The CDR3 nucleotides read TGTGCCAGCTCACCAGGGGCACAGTACGAGCAGTACTTC.

The genes are TRBV7-9 and TRBJ2-3, with D possibly being TRBD1 (5 bases). CDR1 SEHNR and CDR2 FQNEAQ come from the germline V gene (reference sequence). The CDR3 covers 14 residues. V was shortened by 4 bases and J by 0 bases, with 8 bases between the two germline ends. CDR3: CASSSRQSTDTQYF. The CDR3 DNA sequence: TGTGCCAGCAGCTCAAGACAGAGCACAGATACGCAGTATTTT.

The J gene is TRBJ1-1, the V gene TRBV3-1 (or the pseudogene TRBV3-2), with D maybe TRBD1 (6 bases). CDR3 length equals 14 residues. Germline V gene sequence: CDR1 LGHDT, CDR2 YNNKEL (reference sequence). V was cut by 5 bases and J by 3 bases, with 13 bases left in between. The CDR3 is CASSVQGTYTEAFF. The CDR3 DNA is TGTGCCAGCAGCGTCCAGGGGACGTACACTGAAGCTTTCTTT.

This chain links TRBV27 with TRBJ2-7; 9 bases agree with TRBD2. The germline CDR1 and CDR2 sequences are MNHEY and SMNVEV (reference sequence). CDR3 length: 13 amino acids. The J segment lost 9 bases and the V segment lost 7 bases, leaving 10 bases of the junction unmatched. In DNA, the CDR3 is TGTGCCAGCATGGCTAGCGGGAAGAAGAGGCAGTACTTC. Amino acids: CASMASGKKRQYF.

The genes are TRBV19 and TRBJ1-5; 9 bases are a match to TRBD1. The CDR3 contains 15 residues. Germline V gene data show CDR1 as LNHDA and CDR2 as SQIVND (reference sequence). The J segment lost 3 bases and the V segment lost 5 bases, leaving 5 bases of the junction unmatched. The chain's CDR3 is CASSLRDRANQPQHF. CDR3 bases: TGTGCCAGTAGTCTGCGGGACAGGGCCAATCAGCCCCAGCATTTT.

This clone was seen a handful of times. This rearrangement joins TRBV19 to TRBJ1-5; D perhaps matches TRBD1 (5 bases). The V end was cut by 5 bases, the J end by 1 base, with 6 bases between. CDR1 is LNHDA, CDR2 SQIVND, per germline (reference sequence). The CDR3 is 13 residues long. CDR3 nucleotide sequence: TGTGCCAGTAGTCACAGGAGCAATCAGCCCCAGCATTTT. This codes for CASSHRSNQPQHF.

Here the CDR3 DNA reads TGTGCCAGCAGCTTGTCAGGGACTAGCGGGAGGGCCTACAATGAGCAGTTCTTC. This encodes CASSLSGTSGRAYNEQFF. This chain joins TRBV5-6 and TRBJ2-1, with 16 bases aligning to TRBD2. The CDR3 is 18 residues long. Germline values: CDR1 SGHDT, CDR2 YYEEEE. V was clipped by 1 base and J by 2 bases; unmatched bases: 3. The whole variable domain, filled in from reference TRBV5-6 and TRBJ2-1, reads DAGVTQSPTHLIKTRGQQVTLRCSPKSGHDTVSWYQQALGQGPQFIFQYYEEEERQRGNFPDRFSGHQFPNYSSELNVNALLLGDSALYLCASSLSGTSGRAYNEQFFGPGTRLTVL.

The CDR3, as DNA: TGTGCCAGCAGCTTTCGCAGGGATGTTACCAATCAGCCCCAGCATTTT. Translated: CASSFRRDVTNQPQHF. The chain combines TRBV7-8 with TRBJ1-5; possibly TRBD1 for D (5 bases). CDR3 length: 16 amino acids. V was trimmed by 3 bases and J by 3 bases, leaving 15 bases between them. Germline V gives CDR1 SGHVS, CDR2 FQNEAQ.

V and J are TRBV12-3 or TRBV12-4 and TRBJ2-7; no definite D call. CDR3 size: 13 residues. The ends were cut back, 1 base at V and 1 base at J, with 5 bases in the middle. The CDR3 loop reads CASSLGLSYEQYF. In DNA form, the CDR3 reads TGTGCCAGCAGTTTAGGGCTTTCCTACGAGCAGTACTTC.

The chain uses TRBV14 and TRBJ2-7, with a tentative D call TRBD2 (6 bases). The CDR3 is made up of 14 amino acids. With 6 bases removed from V and 6 bases from J, the gap between germline ends came to 18 bases. Germline assignment: CDR1 SGHDN and CDR2 FVKESK. The CDR3 here is CASREGGLGIEQYF. The CDR3 region has the DNA TGTGCCAGCAGGGAGGGTGGCCTGGGGATCGAGCAGTACTTC.

This chain joins TRBV7-2 and TRBJ2-1, with 8 bases lining up with TRBD1. This CDR3 is 16 amino acids long. With 0 bases clipped from V and 2 bases from J, the junction kept 3 bases outside the gene matches. Germline V gives CDR1 SGHTA, CDR2 FQGNSA. The CDR3, as DNA: TGTGCCAGCAGCTTAGCGGTACAGGGGGCCTACAATGAGCAGTTCTTC. Translated, it gives CASSLAVQGAYNEQFF.

This clone came up once. V and J are TRBV7-2 and TRBJ1-6; 7 nucleotides line up with TRBD1. The CDR3 covers 15 residues. CDR1 and CDR2 (germline): SGHTA, FQGNSA. The junction had 7 bases not matched to a gene; V was cut back by 8 bases and J by 3 bases. The CDR3 nucleotides read TGTGCCAGCGGCAGACAGGGTGGCTATAATTCACCCCTCCACTTT. Amino acids: CASGRQGGYNSPLHF.

The chain couples TRBV2 to TRBJ2-7, with TRBD2 matching 10 bases. Unmatched junction bases numbered 16, after V lost 2 bases and J lost 0 bases. This CDR3 is 20 amino acids long. Germline V gene data show CDR1 as SNHLY and CDR2 as FYNNEI. CDR3 nucleotide sequence: TGTGCCAGCAGTGAACCAAGCCGACTAGCGGGCGGAAAAAGCTCCTACGAGCAGTACTTC. It translates to CASSEPSRLAGGKSSYEQYF.

J is TRBJ1-1 and V is TRBV6-4, with a possible D match to TRBD1 (5 bases). The CDR3 runs 14 residues. Per the germline V gene, CDR1 is MRHNA and CDR2 is SNTAGT. V was clipped by 0 bases and J by 1 base, with 6 bases between them. CDR3 DNA: TGTGCCAGCAGTGACTCAGGGGAGAACACTGAAGCTTTCTTT. Protein sequence: CASSDSGENTEAFF.